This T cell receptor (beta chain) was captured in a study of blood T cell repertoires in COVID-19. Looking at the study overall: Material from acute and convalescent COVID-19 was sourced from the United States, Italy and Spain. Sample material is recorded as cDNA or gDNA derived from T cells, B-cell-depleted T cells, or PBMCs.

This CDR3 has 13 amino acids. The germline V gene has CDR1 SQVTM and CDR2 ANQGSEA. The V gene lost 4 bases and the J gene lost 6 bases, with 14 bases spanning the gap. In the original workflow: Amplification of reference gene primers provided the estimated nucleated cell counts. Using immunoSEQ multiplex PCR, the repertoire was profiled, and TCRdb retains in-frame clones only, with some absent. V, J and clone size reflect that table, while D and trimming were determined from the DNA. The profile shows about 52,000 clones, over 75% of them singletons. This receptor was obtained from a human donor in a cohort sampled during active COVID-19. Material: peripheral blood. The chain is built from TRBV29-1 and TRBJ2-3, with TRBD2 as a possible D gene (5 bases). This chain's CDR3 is CSVAGLGSDTQYF. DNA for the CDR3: TGCAGCGTTGCCGGACTGGGGTCCGATACGCAGTATTTT.